The rows below give T cell receptor beta chains drawn from one sample of a study of blood T cell repertoires in COVID-19. TCRdb keeps only in-frame clones here, not all; method: immunoSEQ multiplex PCR. The sample shows about 160,000 clones, around 80% of them seen only once. Sequenced input: PBMCs or T cells enriched from blood (not recorded which). The receptors stem from a man aged 35 to 55 who had recovered from COVID-19. Both conserved end residues are part of each CDR3. The D gene is left open where the match is weak. Rows may omit the clone size; those that give it use once, few, many or a size class.

>NA|NA|TRBJ2-7|TRBV11-2
TGTGCCAGCAGCTTAGGTTCGTACTACGAGCAGTACTTC
CASSLGSYYEQYF
>NA|NA|TRBJ2-4|TRBV19
TGTGCCAGTAGTATGCGGGACCAAAAAAACATTCAGTACTTC
CASSMRDQKNIQYF
>NA|NA|TRBJ2-6|TRBV19
TGTGCCAGCACCAAGAGGCCCCAAAGCTCTGGGGCCAACGTCCTGACTTTC
CASTKRPQSSGANVLTF
>NA|NA|TRBJ2-2|TRBV10-3
TGTGCCATCAGTGATCAGCCAGGTACCGGGGAGCTGTTTTTT
CAISDQPGTGELFF
>NA|NA|TRBJ2-3|TRBV10-1
TGCGCCAGCAGTCCACCCAGCGGAGATACGCAGTATTTT
CASSPPSGDTQYF
>NA|TRBD2|TRBJ2-3|TRBV14
TGTGCCAGCAGCTTTAGCGGGGGGTCCAGCACAGATACGCAGTATTTT
CASSFSGGSSTDTQYF
>few|TRBD1|TRBJ1-6|TRBV18
TGTGCCAGCTCGCCTGGACAGGGAGGGAATTCACCCCTCCACTTT
CASSPGQGGNSPLHF
>once|NA|TRBJ1-1|TRBV11-2
TGTGCCAGCAGCTCCCCCTTCTTCGGGACTGAAGCTTTCTTT
CASSSPFFGTEAFF
>NA|NA|TRBJ2-2|TRBV21-1
TGTGCCAGCAGCCCGCGGGGAGCCCTTAACACCGGGGAGCTGTTTTTT
CASSPRGALNTGELFF
>NA|NA|TRBJ1-6|TRBV6-4
TGTGCCGGAATATCAGGGATTGTCCACTTT
CAGISGIVHF
>once|NA|TRBJ2-5|TRBV5-1
TGCGCCAGCAACGAACTGGGACACTGGGAGACCCAGTACTTC
CASNELGHWETQYF
>NA|TRBD1|TRBJ1-2|TRBV27
TGTGCCAGCAGTCCTTCACAGGGGGCGAACTATGGCTACACCTTC
CASSPSQGANYGYTF
>NA|TRBD2|TRBJ2-5|TRBV5-1
TGCGCCAGCAGCTTGACTAGCGGGGGCTCCGGGGAGACCCAGTACTTC
CASSLTSGGSGETQYF
>once|NA|TRBJ1-1|TRBV5-1
TGCGCCAGCAGCTTTAGCTCAGGGAATAGAATGAACACTGAAGCTTTCTTT
CASSFSSGNRMNTEAFF